This T cell receptor beta chain was profiled in a study of cytomegalovirus exposure and HLA in healthy donors. Despite likely unrecorded immune exposures, the donors were nominally healthy at the time of sampling. As concerns this clone: Its antigen remains unknown.

Study observations and caveats: Most TCR sequences were seen very rarely across donors, but some public TCRs occurred in many. HLA alleles showed associations with some 17,000 TCR beta sequences in a later analysis, at a 0.05 false discovery rate.

From germline, CDR1 is SGHNT and CDR2 YENEEA. This CDR3 has 16 residues. J was trimmed by 0 bases and V by 2 bases; bases with no gene match: 6. The PCR used 60 Vbeta and 13 Jbeta primers. Data came from immunoSEQ multiplex PCR; TCRdb stores just in-frame clones and leaves some out. The repertoire holds 100,000 to 120,000 clones, with approximately 79% as singletons. The V gene is TRBV11-3, the J gene TRBJ1-1; 7 nucleotides align to TRBD1. The sequenced sample consisted of PBMCs. The receptor was isolated from a man aged 30 to 45 in good health and CMV-seropositive. The CDR3 coding sequence is TGTGCCAGCAGCTTAAGGGGGCGTGGGGTGAACACTGAAGCTTTCTTT. It is translated as CASSLRGRGVNTEAFF.